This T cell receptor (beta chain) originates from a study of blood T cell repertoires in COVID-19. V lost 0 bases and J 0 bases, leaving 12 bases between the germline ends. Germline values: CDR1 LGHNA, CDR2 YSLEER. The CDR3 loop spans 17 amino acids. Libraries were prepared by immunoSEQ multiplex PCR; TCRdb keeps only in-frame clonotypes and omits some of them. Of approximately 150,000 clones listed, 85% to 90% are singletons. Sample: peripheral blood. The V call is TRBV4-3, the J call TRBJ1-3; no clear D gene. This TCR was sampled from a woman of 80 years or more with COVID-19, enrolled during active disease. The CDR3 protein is CASSQDSGARSGNTIYF. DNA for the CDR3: TGCGCCAGCAGCCAAGATTCCGGAGCCCGCTCTGGAAACACCATATATTTT.